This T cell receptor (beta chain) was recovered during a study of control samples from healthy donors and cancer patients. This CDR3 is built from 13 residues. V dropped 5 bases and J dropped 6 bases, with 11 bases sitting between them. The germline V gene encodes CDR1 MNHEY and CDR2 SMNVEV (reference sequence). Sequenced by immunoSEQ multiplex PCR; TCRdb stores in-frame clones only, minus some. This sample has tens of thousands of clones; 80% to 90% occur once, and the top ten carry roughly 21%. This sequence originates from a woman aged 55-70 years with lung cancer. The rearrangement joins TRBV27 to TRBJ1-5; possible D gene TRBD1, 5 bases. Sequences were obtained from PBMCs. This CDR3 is CASSTYRTQPQHF. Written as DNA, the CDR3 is TGTGCCAGCAGTACCTACAGGACTCAGCCCCAGCATTTT.